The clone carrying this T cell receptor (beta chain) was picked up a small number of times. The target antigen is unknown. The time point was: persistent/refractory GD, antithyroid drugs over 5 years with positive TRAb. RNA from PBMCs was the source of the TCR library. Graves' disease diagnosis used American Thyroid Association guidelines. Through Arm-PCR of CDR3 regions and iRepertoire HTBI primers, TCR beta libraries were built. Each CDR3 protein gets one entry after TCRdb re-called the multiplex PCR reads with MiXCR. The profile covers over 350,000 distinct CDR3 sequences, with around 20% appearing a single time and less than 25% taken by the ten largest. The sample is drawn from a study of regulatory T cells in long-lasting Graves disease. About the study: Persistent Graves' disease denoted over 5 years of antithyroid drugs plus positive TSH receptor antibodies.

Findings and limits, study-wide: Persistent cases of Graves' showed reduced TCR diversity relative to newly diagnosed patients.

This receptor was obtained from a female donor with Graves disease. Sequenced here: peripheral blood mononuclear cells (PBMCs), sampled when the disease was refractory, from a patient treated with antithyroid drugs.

CDR3 loop: CASSLSWPGPPEAFF. CDR3 DNA sequence: TGTGCCAGCAGTTTATCATGGCCAGGGCCCCCTGAAGCTTTCTTT. The chain combines TRBV27 with TRBJ1-1; D perhaps matches TRBD1 (5 bases). The CDR3 contains 15 residues. The V end lost 0 bases, the J end lost 6 bases, and 14 bases lay between the germline ends. Germline values: CDR1 MNHEY, CDR2 SMNVEV (reference sequence).